This T cell receptor (beta chain) came from a study of identical twins listed by TCRdb under 2016. Regarding the study in general: To test whether fetal clonotypes persist, the study used deep sequencing on TCR alpha and beta repertoires from monozygotic twins, unrelated adults of various ages, and cord blood. To rule out contamination, the twin experiments were replicated at different times with different library preparation protocols.

In regard to this clonotype: The antigen this receptor binds is unknown. There are no base qualities to consult, and no much larger clone falls within one base.

Overall study results and their limits: Invariant T cells such as MAIT and iNKT could partly confound zero-insertion analyses, although diverse VJ usage argued against such confounding for most clonotypes. In monozygotic twins, out-of-frame TCR alpha sharing was systematically underestimated by recombination models, although the models agreed with sharing between unrelated individuals. Because the same donors could not be followed over many years, the conclusions depended on cross-sectional statistical analysis. Fewer insertions were carried by abundant cord blood beta clonotypes, a similar but weaker trend appeared in young adult naive repertoires, and no such trend appeared in memory repertoires. Excess twin sharing in beta out-of-frame sequences was weaker because fewer shared sequences lowered the signal-to-noise ratio. Out-of-frame TCR alpha sequences shared between twins showed an excess of low generation-probability sequences compared with coincidental sharing between unrelated individuals.

The library was built by means of 5' RACE. Sequencer: Illumina HiSeq 2000. A universal primer binding site was introduced by template switching, and a unique molecular identifier was present in the final cDNA, enabling accurate counting of TCR cDNA molecules. First-strand cDNA for TCR alpha and beta chains was synthesized from specific primers in the conserved constant-segment region. To control for contamination, every cDNA library carried two barcodes: a SMART-Mk sample barcode plus Illumina barcodes. TruSeq adapter sequences along with Illumina sample barcodes were introduced in two successive PCR steps. TCR alpha and beta cDNA libraries were sequenced on the Illumina HiSeq platform with custom primers. From the authors' description of their analysis: MiGEC processed the raw reads to extract unique molecular identifiers, while MiXCR was used to determine the CDR3 positions. Recombination models were inferred per individual with the repgenHMM and IGoR tools using an EM algorithm. Shared clonotypes were analyzed with the tcR package in R, and sharing was normalized by the product of cloneset sizes. To study raw recombination free of thymic and clonal selection effects, out-of-frame nonproductive sequences were analyzed. TCRdb passed the public sequencing reads through fastp at Q25 and MiXCR, retaining productive beta sequences. Rows are unified per CDR3 protein, each entry keeping the most common DNA and genes. The authors' filters were not applied to this entry. The sample table lists around 1.7 million distinct CDR3 sequences, roughly a third of them with a count of one. Of the sample, approximately 0.29% falls within the top ten clones.

All donors were healthy Caucasians. The TCR originated in a newborn girl in good health. The source material was cord blood.

The bases read TGTGCCAGCAGCGCGGACAGGGCGAACTCCTACGAGCAGTACTTC. Translated, this gives CASSADRANSYEQYF. The V and J segments used are TRBV5-6 and TRBJ2-7; 8 bases in the junction line up with TRBD1. CDR1 SGHDT and CDR2 YYEEEE were looked up in the germline V gene. The junction shows trimming of 4 bases on V and 0 bases on J, and the gene matches do not reach 6 bases of it. The CDR3 has 15 amino acids, counting the end cysteine and phenylalanine. The read is trimmed to its CDR3 DNA, 45 bases read in frame from base 1.